These 32 T cell receptor beta chains were sequenced from one sample in a study of shared clonotypes between healthy human individuals. Generated by immunoSEQ multiplex PCR, the TCRdb table keeps only in-frame clones and is missing some. The table lists roughly 300,000 clones, around 86% of them singletons, with about a sixth in the top ten. Sequencing was performed on memory CD8+ T cells sorted from blood. Subset defined: CD45RO+ cells pooled with CCR7-negative TemRA cells. The source is a man between 18 and 29 years old in good health.

The chain joins TRBV4-1 to TRBJ1-1; D not resolved. The CDR3 extends over 14 amino acids. Per the germline V gene, CDR1 is MGHRA and CDR2 is YSYEKL. V shed 1 base and J shed 5 bases, with 11 bases lying between them. CDR3 residues: CASSQVRERTEAFF. The CDR3 bases are TGCGCCAGCAGCCAAGTAAGGGAAAGGACTGAAGCTTTCTTT.

The chain links TRBV4-1 to TRBJ1-1; the D is unclear. The CDR3 is made up of 15 amino acids. CDR1 and CDR2 from the germline V gene are MGHRA and YSYEKL. Trimming removed 3 bases at V and 0 bases at J, with 11 bases between. CDR3 sequence reads: CASSHTGRLNTEAFF. For the CDR3, the DNA is TGCGCCAGCAGCCATACTGGACGGTTGAACACTGAAGCTTTCTTT.

The V and J genes are TRBV11-2 and TRBJ1-6; a possible D gene is TRBD1 (5 bases). Germline V gene data show CDR1 as SGHAT and CDR2 as FQNNGV. V was cut by 1 base and J by 4 bases, with 20 bases left in between. The CDR3 has 19 residues. In nucleotides, the CDR3 is TGTGCCAGCAGCTTAGTCTTCGGACAACCCAAGGGTTATAATTCACCCCTCCACTTT. It codes for CASSLVFGQPKGYNSPLHF.

V gene TRBV4-1 combines with J gene TRBJ2-5; no clear D gene. Trimming cost V 7 bases and J 1 base, with 16 bases left between them. Germline V gives CDR1 MGHRA, CDR2 YSYEKL. This CDR3 contains 15 residues. The CDR3 DNA follows: TGCGCCAGCACCGAGGTCCTCCATACCCAAGAGACCCAGTACTTC. It yields the protein CASTEVLHTQETQYF.

The rearrangement uses TRBV4-3 and TRBJ2-7; D possibly uses TRBD1 or TRBD2 (5 bases each). The CDR3 is made up of 17 amino acids. Germline V CDR1 and CDR2: LGHNA, YSLEER. Deletions cut 0 bases from V and 3 bases from J, with 18 bases between. The CDR3 spells CASSQDSAARGIYEQYF. CDR3 in DNA: TGCGCCAGCAGCCAAGATTCCGCCGCCCGGGGCATCTACGAGCAGTACTTC.

The chain combines TRBV7-9 with TRBJ2-2; no firm D call. CDR1 is SEHNR, CDR2 FQNEAQ, per germline (reference sequence). This CDR3 contains 15 residues. V was pared by 5 bases and J by 6 bases, with 16 bases between. This chain's CDR3 is CASSPEASSAGELFF. Written as DNA, the CDR3 is TGTGCCAGCAGCCCAGAAGCCAGTTCCGCCGGGGAGCTGTTTTTT.

The J gene is TRBJ1-2, the V gene TRBV10-3; D possibly corresponds to TRBD1 (6 bases). V was trimmed by 4 bases and J by 4 bases, leaving 19 bases between them. Germline V CDR1 and CDR2: ENHRY, SYGVKD. The length of the CDR3 is 16 residues. For the CDR3, the DNA is TGTGCCATCAGTGGCAAGAACCGGGACACCATCTATGGCTACACCTTC. Translating gives CAISGKNRDTIYGYTF.

This clone showed up just once. V gene TRBV6-5 combines with J gene TRBJ1-2; the D gene is possibly TRBD1 (5 bases). In germline, CDR1 is MNHEY, CDR2 SVGAGI. The CDR3 length is 15 residues. Trimming left V 10 bases short and J 2 bases short, with 20 bases between. Here the CDR3 DNA reads TGTGCCACAACCTCGGCGGGGGAGTGGAACTATGGCTACACCTTC. Protein sequence: CATTSAGEWNYGYTF.

The chain has TRBV7-9 and TRBJ2-3; D tentatively fits TRBD1 or TRBD2 (7 bases each). There are 18 residues in the CDR3. Germline V gene lookup returns CDR1 SEHNR and CDR2 FQNEAQ (reference sequence). V lost 8 bases, J lost 3 bases, and 27 bases lay in between. The CDR3 protein is CASAKQGGRKGGTDTQYF. In DNA form, the CDR3 reads TGTGCCAGCGCTAAGCAGGGGGGGCGAAAAGGAGGAACAGATACGCAGTATTTT.

The J gene is TRBJ2-4, the V gene TRBV5-6; 8 bases align to TRBD1. CDR1 and CDR2 from the germline V gene are SGHDT and YYEEEE. CDR3 length: 16 residues. The J segment lost 1 base and the V segment lost 4 bases, leaving 7 bases of the junction unmatched. This CDR3 is CASSRATGVAKNIQYF. CDR3 in DNA: TGTGCCAGCAGCCGAGCGACAGGGGTGGCCAAAAACATTCAGTACTTC.

The CDR3 region has the DNA TGTGCCAGCAGCTTGGTAGCGGGGGAGGCAGATACGCAGTATTTT. Protein sequence: CASSLVAGEADTQYF. This sequence joins TRBV11-2 and TRBJ2-3, with TRBD2 matching over 9 bases. With V trimmed by 3 bases and J by 4 bases, 5 bases remained unmatched. CDR1 SGHAT and CDR2 FQNNGV come from the germline V gene. The CDR3 sequence is 15 residues long.

This clone came up a few times. This chain links TRBV7-8 with TRBJ1-2, with D possibly being TRBD1 (5 bases). The CDR3 has 14 amino acids. V was trimmed by 3 bases and J by 4 bases, leaving 12 bases between them. Germline values: CDR1 SGHVS, CDR2 FQNEAQ. Here the CDR3 DNA reads TGTGCCAGCAGCTTTGGGGGAGGCTTCTATGGCTACACCTTC. Protein: CASSFGGGFYGYTF. Full variable domain (outside the CDR3, taken from reference TRBV7-8 and TRBJ1-2): GAGVSQSPRYKVAKRGQDVALRCDPISGHVSLFWYQQALGQGPEFLTYFQNEAQLDKSGLPSDRFFAERPEGSVSTLKIQRTQQEDSAVYLCASSFGGGFYGYTFGSGTRLTVV.

The V and J genes are TRBV13 and TRBJ1-2; D not resolved. CDR1 is PRHDT, CDR2 FYEKMQ, per germline (reference sequence). This CDR3 has 17 amino acids. Trimming left V 2 bases short and J 0 bases short, with 16 bases between. In nucleotides, the CDR3 is TGTGCCAGCAGCTTAAGGTTAGGAGACTCTCCTAACTATGGCTACACCTTC. Protein product: CASSLRLGDSPNYGYTF.

This chain joins TRBV30 and TRBJ2-5, with TRBD2 matching over 10 bases. Losses at the gene ends were 4 bases for V and 2 bases for J; bases not matched to a gene: 16. CDR3 size: 18 residues. Per the germline V gene, CDR1 is GTSNPN and CDR2 is SVGIG (reference sequence). The CDR3 is CAWTKALASGSYQETQYF. The CDR3, as DNA: TGTGCCTGGACCAAGGCTTTGGCTAGCGGGAGCTATCAAGAGACCCAGTACTTC.

This rearrangement joins TRBV28 to TRBJ2-5; maybe TRBD1 (6 bases). Trimming removed 5 bases at V and 2 bases at J, with 12 bases between. From germline, CDR1 is MDHEN and CDR2 SYDVKM. The CDR3 runs 14 residues. CDR3 sequence reads: CASSTRQEQETQYF. Here the CDR3 DNA reads TGTGCCAGCAGTACCCGACAGGAACAAGAGACCCAGTACTTC.

The rearrangement joins TRBV29-1 to TRBJ2-2; D ambiguous. CDR1 is SQVTM, CDR2 ANQGSEA, per germline. Trimming left V 2 bases short and J 3 bases short, with 7 bases between. CDR3 size: 13 residues. The CDR3 spells CSVESGYTGELFF. In nucleotides, the CDR3 is TGCAGCGTTGAATCTGGGTACACCGGGGAGCTGTTTTTT.

V usage is TRBV12-5 and J usage is TRBJ1-5, with D unclear. Germline V gives CDR1 LGHNT, CDR2 FRNRAP. This CDR3 has 12 amino acids. Trimming removed 2 bases from V and 9 bases from J, with 8 bases in between. CDR3 sequence (DNA): TGTGCTAGTGGTTTGAACCGGGGGCCCCAGCATTTT. This sequence encodes CASGLNRGPQHF.

This clone was seen many times. The V call is TRBV6-1, the J call TRBJ2-7; tentative D call: TRBD2 (7 bases). Germline assignment: CDR1 MNHNS and CDR2 SASEGT. V lost 7 bases and J 0 bases, leaving 16 bases between the germline ends. The CDR3 loop spans 15 amino acids. CDR3 protein: CASIVGGGSSYEQYF. CDR3 in DNA: TGTGCCAGCATCGTTGGCGGGGGCAGCTCCTACGAGCAGTACTTC.

V and J are TRBV6-1 and TRBJ1-5; no firm D call. CDR3 length equals 15 residues. Per germline, CDR1 MNHNS and CDR2 SASEGT. Trimming removed 1 base at V and 0 bases at J, with 7 bases between. CDR3 in amino acids: CASSEGLYSNQPQHF. CDR3 DNA: TGTGCCAGCAGTGAAGGGCTCTATAGCAATCAGCCCCAGCATTTT.

The J gene is TRBJ2-1, the V gene TRBV10-3; 9 positions match TRBD2. V shed 10 bases, J shed 10 bases, and the junction held 14 bases outside the gene matches. Germline V gene data show CDR1 as ENHRY and CDR2 as SYGVKD. The CDR3 has 14 amino acids. The CDR3 is CATIAGALREEQFF. The DNA of the CDR3 is TGTGCCACCATAGCGGGGGCCCTCCGAGAGGAGCAGTTCTTC.

This rearrangement joins TRBV19 to TRBJ2-3, with TRBD2 matching 7 bases. The germline CDR1 and CDR2 sequences are LNHDA and SQIVND (reference sequence). V shed 2 bases and J 5 bases; nucleotides not matched to a gene: 10. This CDR3 is built from 16 residues. Here the CDR3 reads CASSITGGSREDTQYF. CDR3 nucleotides: TGTGCCAGTAGTATAACGGGAGGATCTCGGGAAGATACGCAGTATTTT.

This chain uses TRBV11-2 with TRBJ2-5; 9 positions agree with TRBD1. V was clipped by 5 bases and J by 1 base; unmatched bases: 5. Germline V gene lookup returns CDR1 SGHAT and CDR2 FQNNGV. The CDR3 consists of 15 residues. In nucleotides, the CDR3 is TGTGCCAGCAGCACCCGGGACAGGGCCCAAGAGACCCAGTACTTC. This encodes CASSTRDRAQETQYF. The whole variable domain, filled in from reference TRBV11-2 and TRBJ2-5, reads EAGVAQSPRYKIIEKRQSVAFWCNPISGHATLYWYQQILGQGPKLLIQFQNNGVVDDSQLPKDRFSAERLKGVDSTLKIQPAKLEDSAVYLCASSTRDRAQETQYFGPGTRLLVL.

The rearrangement uses TRBV23-1 and TRBJ2-7, with a possible D match to TRBD2 (5 bases). TRBV23-1 belongs to the ORF category, with a function that is uncertain. This CDR3 comprises 15 residues. With 3 bases removed from V and 4 bases from J, the gap between germline ends came to 16 bases. CDR3 region: CASSHAREREYEQYF. The CDR3 DNA reads TGCGCCAGCAGTCACGCGAGGGAGAGGGAGTACGAGCAGTACTTC.

The CDR3 DNA sequence: TGTGCCAGCAGTTCACGGACTAGCGGGGGATACAATGAGCAGTTCTTC. It encodes CASSSRTSGGYNEQFF. J is TRBJ2-1 and V is TRBV28; 13 bases are a match to TRBD2. Germline V gene sequence: CDR1 MDHEN, CDR2 SYDVKM. The ends lost 4 bases at V and 4 bases at J; junction bases unmatched: 4. CDR3 length: 16 amino acids.

The chain recombines TRBV7-8 with TRBJ2-1, with 12 bases identical to TRBD2. The CDR3 is 15 amino acids. The germline V gene encodes CDR1 SGHVS and CDR2 FQNEAQ. V gave up 3 bases and J gave up 7 bases; unmatched junction bases: 4. The DNA of the CDR3 is TGTGCCAGCAGCTTCGGACTAGCGGGACCAAATGAGCAGTTCTTC. Translated, it gives CASSFGLAGPNEQFF.

The chain joins TRBV28 to TRBJ2-7; D is perhaps TRBD1 (5 bases). CDR1 and CDR2 (germline): MDHEN, SYDVKM. V was cut by 5 bases and J by 2 bases, with 10 bases left in between. The CDR3 extends over 13 amino acids. CDR3 in amino acids: CASSIREPYEQYF. CDR3 DNA sequence: TGTGCCAGCAGTATCAGGGAACCCTACGAGCAGTACTTC.

The V and J genes are TRBV5-6 and TRBJ1-6; 7 nucleotides line up with TRBD1. CDR3 size: 17 residues. The V gene's germline CDR1 is SGHDT and CDR2 YYEEEE. V dropped 4 bases and J dropped 0; count of bases not matched to a gene: 7. CDR3 sequence (DNA): TGTGCCAGCAGCACCCGGGACAGTAGCTCCTATAATTCACCCCTCCACTTT. Its translation: CASSTRDSSSYNSPLHF.

This rearrangement joins TRBV7-9 to TRBJ2-1, with D possibly being TRBD1 (6 bases). The CDR3 totals 15 residues. Germline values: CDR1 SEHNR, CDR2 FQNEAQ (reference sequence). V lost 6 bases, J lost 2 bases, and 14 bases lay in between. The CDR3 spells CASRPRDNPYNEQFF. The CDR3, as DNA: TGTGCCAGCAGGCCCCGGGACAACCCCTACAATGAGCAGTTCTTC.

The rearrangement joins TRBV7-8 to TRBJ1-1; possibly TRBD1 for D (5 bases). The CDR3 is 14 amino acids. The germline V gene has CDR1 SGHVS and CDR2 FQNEAQ. Deletions cut 5 bases from V and 1 base from J, with 11 bases between. Here the CDR3 reads CASSPRGTNTEAFF. DNA for the CDR3: TGTGCCAGCAGCCCTCGGGGGACGAACACTGAAGCTTTCTTT.

The V gene is TRBV7-8, the J gene TRBJ2-3; no definite D call. The germline V and J ends were trimmed by 7 bases and 1 base, with 15 bases remaining between them. Germline V lookup: CDR1 SGHVS, CDR2 FQNEAQ. The CDR3 extends over 15 amino acids. CDR3 in DNA: TGTGCCAGCACCCACCCCAGCGACGGCACAGATACGCAGTATTTT. Amino acids: CASTHPSDGTDTQYF. The full variable domain, rest sourced from reference TRBV7-8 and TRBJ2-3, is GAGVSQSPRYKVAKRGQDVALRCDPISGHVSLFWYQQALGQGPEFLTYFQNEAQLDKSGLPSDRFFAERPEGSVSTLKIQRTQQEDSAVYLCASTHPSDGTDTQYFGPGTRLTVL.

The DNA of the CDR3 is TGTGCCAGCAGTGACAAGAAGACTAGCGGGAACACCGGGGAGCTGTTTTTT. Its protein product is CASSDKKTSGNTGELFF. The V call is TRBV6-1, the J call TRBJ2-2, with 9 bases identical to TRBD2. This CDR3 region has 17 residues. Trimming at V came to 3 bases and at J to 1 base, leaving 6 bases not matched to a gene. Germline lookup yields CDR1 MNHNS and CDR2 SASEGT.

This clone was seen many times. The J gene is TRBJ2-1, the V gene TRBV13; 8 bases match TRBD2. In germline, CDR1 is PRHDT, CDR2 FYEKMQ (reference sequence). V lost 5 bases and J lost 4; bases outside the gene matches: 13. This CDR3 comprises 17 residues. CDR3: CASSPRSGSIEYNEQFF. The CDR3 DNA sequence: TGTGCCAGCAGCCCTAGGAGCGGGAGTATCGAGTACAATGAGCAGTTCTTC.